These 19 T cell receptor beta chains originate from one sample sequenced in a study of CD8 T cells in ankylosing spondylitis. Study results and limitations: A motif in TCR beta, a set of roughly eight highly homologous variants, appeared characteristic of ankylosing spondylitis blood.

Their recognized antigens are unknown. TCRdb re-called the 5' RACE reads with MiXCR, one entry per CDR3 protein. The sample lists fewer than 400,000 distinct CDR3 sequences; about a fifth were seen once. The sequenced sample was blood, either unsorted or a sorted T cell fraction (not recorded which). The receptors here all came from a male donor with ankylosing spondylitis.

This clonotype was counted a few times. The V and J genes are TRBV20-1 and TRBJ2-1; D is undetermined. The CDR3 length is 15 residues. With 6 bases removed from V and 0 bases from J, the gap between germline ends came to 15 bases. Germline CDR1 is DFQATT and CDR2 is SNEGSKA (reference sequence). The CDR3 sequence: CSARPLRSSYNEQFF. The CDR3 region has the DNA TGCAGTGCCAGACCCCTCAGGAGCTCCTACAATGAGCAGTTCTTC.

This clonotype has more than one count but fewer than ten. CDR3 loop: CASGPSPAGLSYEQYF. DNA for the CDR3: TGTGCTAGTGGTCCCTCCCCCGCAGGCCTCTCCTACGAGCAGTACTTC. The J gene is TRBJ2-7, the V gene TRBV12-5, with no clear D. The CDR3 runs to 16 residues. V lost 5 bases, J lost 0 bases, and 17 bases lay in between. CDR1 and CDR2 (germline): LGHNT, FRNRAP.

The rearrangement links TRBV20-1 to TRBJ2-1; 8 bases match TRBD2. The CDR3 is 16 amino acids. Losses at the gene ends were 2 bases for V and 1 base for J; bases not matched to a gene: 7. Germline CDR1 reads DFQATT; CDR2 reads SNEGSKA (reference sequence). The CDR3 protein is CSARKMREVSYNEQFF. The DNA for the CDR3 is TGCAGTGCTAGAAAGATGCGGGAGGTGTCCTACAATGAGCAGTTCTTC.

This clonotype was seen a few times. The V call is TRBV9, the J call TRBJ2-7, with TRBD1 as a possible D gene (5 bases). Germline values: CDR1 SGDLS, CDR2 YYNGEE. V was trimmed by 0 bases and J by 6 bases, leaving 13 bases between them. This CDR3 spans 14 amino acids. The CDR3 is CASSVDGRAGEQYF. Here the CDR3 DNA reads TGTGCCAGCAGCGTAGATGGCAGGGCTGGCGAGCAGTACTTC. Based on the CDR3 plus reference TRBV9 and TRBJ2-7, the full variable domain is DSGVTQTPKHLITATGQRVTLRCSPRSGDLSVYWYQQSLDQGLQFLIQYYNGEERAKGNILERFSAQQFPDLHSELNLSSLELGDSALYFCASSVDGRAGEQYFGPGTRLTVT.

This clonotype showed up many times. This chain connects TRBV12-3 or TRBV12-4 to TRBJ1-4; D unclear. The CDR3 loop spans 14 amino acids. V shed 1 base and J shed 7 bases, with 10 bases lying between them. In DNA form, the CDR3 reads TGTGCCAGCAGTTTAGAAAAGGGCAGTGAAAAACTGTTTTTT. Residues: CASSLEKGSEKLFF.

The sample holds a few counts of this clonotype. The chain is built from TRBV6-1 and TRBJ1-1, with 7 bases that match TRBD1. From germline, CDR1 is MNHNS and CDR2 SASEGT. This CDR3 comprises 13 residues. Unmatched junction bases numbered 2, after V lost 4 bases and J lost 3 bases. The CDR3 coding sequence is TGTGCCAGCAGTGTCGACAGGGACACTGAAGCTTTCTTT. As protein: CASSVDRDTEAFF.

This clonotype was seen more than once but under ten times. This chain uses TRBV18 with TRBJ2-7, with D unresolved. The ends were cut back, 2 bases at V and 5 bases at J, with 7 bases in the middle. The CDR3 covers 12 residues. Germline CDR1 is KGHSH and CDR2 is LQKENI. CDR3 coding DNA: TGTGCCAGCTCACCAGTTAGGGACGAGCAGTACTTC. It is translated as CASSPVRDEQYF.

J is TRBJ2-7 and V is TRBV27; TRBD1 matches at 8 bases. CDR3 length: 13 amino acids. The ends lost 6 bases at V and 13 bases at J; junction bases unmatched: 14. Germline CDR1 MNHEY, CDR2 SMNVEV (reference sequence). The CDR3 loop is CASRNSGTGQNYF. CDR3 in DNA: TGTGCCAGCAGAAATTCCGGGACAGGCCAGAACTACTTC.

This sequence joins TRBV29-1 and TRBJ2-4, with D perhaps matching TRBD1 (5 bases). The germline V gene encodes CDR1 SQVTM and CDR2 ANQGSEA. The germline V and J ends were trimmed by 5 bases and 1 base, with 12 bases remaining between them. CDR3 length equals 14 residues. The CDR3 DNA reads TGCAGCGTTTCCTCCTCAGGGGCCAAAAACATTCAGTACTTC. Translated, it gives CSVSSSGAKNIQYF.

The chain employs TRBV27 and TRBJ2-3, with a possible D match to TRBD1 (5 bases). The CDR3 runs 13 residues. Germline V gene sequence: CDR1 MNHEY, CDR2 SMNVEV (reference sequence). V was pared by 8 bases and J by 4 bases, with 13 bases between. The chain's CDR3 is CASRTNYADTQYF. CDR3 sequence (DNA): TGTGCCAGCCGGACAAATTACGCAGATACGCAGTATTTT.

The chain carries TRBV20-1 and TRBJ2-7; 11 bases line up with TRBD2. CDR1 and CDR2 from the germline V gene are DFQATT and SNEGSKA (reference sequence). The CDR3 has 16 amino acids. V was clipped by 0 bases and J by 3 bases; unmatched bases: 7. CDR3: CSARDGQGLAVYEQYF. The CDR3 region has the DNA TGCAGTGCTAGAGATGGGCAGGGACTAGCGGTCTACGAGCAGTACTTC.

The V gene is TRBV10-3, the J gene TRBJ2-5, with a possible D match to TRBD2 (6 bases). CDR1 is ENHRY, CDR2 SYGVKD, per germline. The CDR3 is 16 amino acids. V was shortened by 5 bases and J by 2 bases, with 18 bases between the two germline ends. The DNA of the CDR3 is TGTGCCATCAGTCCAAGCGGGCTAAGGTCACAAGAGACCCAGTACTTC. Translating it yields CAISPSGLRSQETQYF.

This clonotype has only one observation. The rearrangement joins TRBV2 to TRBJ2-2, with D hard to call. CDR3 length: 15 residues. CDR1 SNHLY and CDR2 FYNNEI come from the germline V gene. Trimming removed 3 bases at V and 0 bases at J, with 8 bases between. The CDR3, as DNA: TGTGCCAGCAGTGAGGCGGTGGCGAACACCGGGGAGCTGTTTTTT. Translating gives CASSEAVANTGELFF.

CDR3 nucleotide sequence: TGTGCCAGCAGTTTACCATCCGACAGGGGGTTTCGCAATGAGCAGTTCTTC. Encoded protein: CASSLPSDRGFRNEQFF. The chain couples TRBV28 to TRBJ2-1, with TRBD1 matching over 9 bases. V was pared by 2 bases and J by 6 bases, with 11 bases of the junction left unmatched. The germline CDR1 and CDR2 sequences are MDHEN and SYDVKM. The CDR3 is made up of 17 amino acids.

The table lists this clonotype with a few counts. The rearrangement uses TRBV7-2 and TRBJ2-5, with 14 bases identical to TRBD2. This CDR3 contains 16 residues. Trimming took 4 bases from V and 3 from J; bases not matched to a gene: 4. Germline-derived CDR1 and CDR2 are SGHTA and FQGNSA. DNA for the CDR3: TGTGCCAGCAGCTCCTGGGGACTAGCGGGAGAAGAGACCCAGTACTTC. Translating it yields CASSSWGLAGEETQYF.

This clonotype was picked up a small number of times. The V call is TRBV20-1, the J call TRBJ1-2; the D is unclear. V was cut by 6 bases and J by 8 bases, with 13 bases left in between. This CDR3 contains 11 residues. Germline values: CDR1 DFQATT, CDR2 SNEGSKA (reference sequence). The CDR3 loop reads CSAGKRYGYTF. CDR3 nucleotide sequence: TGCAGTGCGGGCAAGCGGTACGGCTACACCTTC.

There are many counts of this clonotype. The junction differs from germline at one of its ends, possibly a read error. CDR3 sequence: CASSVRLAEETQYF. In DNA form, the CDR3 reads TGTGCTAGCAGCGTACGACTAGCAGAAGAGACCCAGTACTTC. The chain combines TRBV7-7 with TRBJ2-5, with 7 nucleotides matching TRBD2. The CDR3 is 14 amino acids. Per the germline V gene, CDR1 is SSHAT and CDR2 is FNYEAQ (reference sequence). Full variable domain (outside the CDR3, taken from reference TRBV7-7 and TRBJ2-5): GAGVSQSPRYKVTKRGQDVTLRCDPISSHATLYWYQQALGQGPEFLTYFNYEAQPDKSGLPSDRFSAERPEGSISTLTIQRTEQRDSAMYRCASSVRLAEETQYFGPGTRLLVL.

This clonotype occurred once. The V call is TRBV14, the J call TRBJ1-1, with D unresolved. Germline V lookup: CDR1 SGHDN, CDR2 FVKESK. The V end was cut by 1 base, the J end by 8 bases, with 11 bases between. This CDR3 is built from 13 residues. The CDR3 DNA is TGTGCCAGCAGCCAAGTCACCGATCGAGAAGCTTTCTTT. Protein product: CASSQVTDREAFF.

This rearrangement joins TRBV19 to TRBJ1-1; D gene ambiguous. Germline CDR1 reads LNHDA; CDR2 reads SQIVND (reference sequence). Trimming took 8 bases from V and 4 from J, leaving 23 bases between them. The CDR3 loop spans 16 amino acids. CDR3 amino acids: CASHGHHLIWRTEAFF. The DNA for the CDR3 is TGTGCCAGTCATGGCCACCATCTCATTTGGCGCACTGAAGCTTTCTTT.